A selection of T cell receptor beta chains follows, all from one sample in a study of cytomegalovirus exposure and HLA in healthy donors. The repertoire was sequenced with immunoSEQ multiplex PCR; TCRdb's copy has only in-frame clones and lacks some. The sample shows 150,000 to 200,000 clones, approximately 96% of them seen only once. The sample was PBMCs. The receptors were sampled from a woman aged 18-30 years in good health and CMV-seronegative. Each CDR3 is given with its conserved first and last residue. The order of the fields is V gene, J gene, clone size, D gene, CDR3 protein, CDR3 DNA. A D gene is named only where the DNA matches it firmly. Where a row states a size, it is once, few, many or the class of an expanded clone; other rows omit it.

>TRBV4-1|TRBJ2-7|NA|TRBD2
CASSQVGGYEQYF
TGCGCCAGCAGCCAAGTCGGGGGGTACGAGCAGTACTTC
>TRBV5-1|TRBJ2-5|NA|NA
CASSPVRETQYF
TGCGCCAGCAGCCCTGTGAGGGAGACCCAGTACTTC
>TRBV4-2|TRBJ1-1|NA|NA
CASSQAGRGSPWDTEAFF
TGTGCCAGCAGCCAAGCCGGCAGGGGATCGCCATGGGACACTGAAGCTTTCTTT
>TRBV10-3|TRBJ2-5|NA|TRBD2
CATRTSGGETQYF
TGTGCCACCCGGACTAGCGGGGGTGAGACCCAGTACTTC
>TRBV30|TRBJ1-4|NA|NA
CAWSSQGNEKLFF
TGTGCCTGGAGTTCTCAGGGTAATGAAAAACTGTTTTTT
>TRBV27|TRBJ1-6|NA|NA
CASSLIRGESPLHF
TGTGCCAGCAGTTTAATCAGGGGCGAATCACCCCTCCACTTT
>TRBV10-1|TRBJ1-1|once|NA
CASSHTGGTEAFF
TGCGCCAGCAGCCACACCGGCGGTACTGAAGCTTTCTTT
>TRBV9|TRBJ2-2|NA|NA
CASSVVGLGELFF
TGTGCCAGCAGCGTAGTGGGGCTCGGGGAGCTGTTTTTT
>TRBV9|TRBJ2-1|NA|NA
CASSVGGTGSSYNEQFF
TGTGCCAGCAGCGTAGGGGGTACGGGGAGCTCCTACAATGAGCAGTTCTTC
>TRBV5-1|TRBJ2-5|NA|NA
CASSLGQQQETQYF
TGCGCCAGCAGCTTGGGACAGCAGCAAGAGACCCAGTACTTC
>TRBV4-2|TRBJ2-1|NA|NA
CASSQVGRYNEQFF
TGTGCCAGCAGCCAAGTGGGCCGTTACAATGAGCAGTTCTTC
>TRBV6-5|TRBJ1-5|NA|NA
CASSRQYNQPQHF
TGTGCCAGCAGTAGACAGTACAATCAGCCCCAGCATTTT
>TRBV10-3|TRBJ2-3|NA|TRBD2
CAIGGTSGGGTLSTDTQYF
TGTGCCATCGGAGGGACTAGCGGGGGGGGGACCCTTAGCACAGATACGCAGTATTTT
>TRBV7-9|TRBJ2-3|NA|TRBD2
CASSPQGLAITDTQYF
TGTGCCAGCAGCCCACAGGGACTAGCGATCACAGATACGCAGTATTTT
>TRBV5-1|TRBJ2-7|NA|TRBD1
CASSLAPGTDYEQYF
TGCGCCAGCAGCTTGGCCCCCGGGACAGACTACGAGCAGTACTTC
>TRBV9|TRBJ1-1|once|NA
CASSIGTRDTEAFF
TGTGCCAGCAGCATAGGGACTCGGGACACTGAAGCTTTCTTT
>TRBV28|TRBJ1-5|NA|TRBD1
CASSFPDRGQPQHF
TGTGCCAGCAGTTTCCCGGACAGGGGTCAGCCCCAGCATTTT
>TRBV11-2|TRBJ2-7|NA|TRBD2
CASSWSGVGSYEQYF
TGTGCCAGCAGCTGGAGCGGGGTCGGCTCCTACGAGCAGTACTTC
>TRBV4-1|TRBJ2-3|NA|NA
CASSQGGLRTDTQYF
TGCGCCAGCAGCCAAGGGGGGCTCCGCACAGATACGCAGTATTTT
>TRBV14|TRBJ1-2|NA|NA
CASSQEEGYYGYTF
TGTGCCAGCAGCCAAGAGGAGGGGTACTATGGCTACACCTTC
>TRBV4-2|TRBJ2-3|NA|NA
CASSQDGIYLAGGDTQYF
TGTGCCAGCAGCCAAGATGGCATATATCTAGCAGGGGGGGATACGCAGTATTTT
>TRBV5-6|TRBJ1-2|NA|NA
CASRVAGTIMEVYGYTF
TGTGCCAGCAGGGTCGCAGGGACAATAATGGAAGTCTATGGCTACACCTTC
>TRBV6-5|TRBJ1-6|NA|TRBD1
CATIPSQGDNSPLHF
TGTGCCACCATTCCCTCCCAGGGGGATAATTCACCCCTCCACTTT
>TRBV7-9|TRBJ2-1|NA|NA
CASSPPGRGKGADEQFF
TGTGCCAGCAGCCCCCCCGGGCGCGGGAAGGGTGCTGATGAGCAGTTCTTC
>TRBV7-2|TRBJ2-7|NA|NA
CASSLVLEQYF
TGTGCCAGCAGCTTAGTACTCGAGCAGTACTTC
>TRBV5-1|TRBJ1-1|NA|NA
CASSLAGGQGHTEAFF
TGCGCCAGCAGCTTGGCCGGGGGGCAGGGCCACACTGAAGCTTTCTTT
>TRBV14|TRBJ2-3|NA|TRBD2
CASSPLAGEGNTQYF
TGTGCCAGCAGCCCGCTAGCGGGGGAAGGAAATACGCAGTATTTT
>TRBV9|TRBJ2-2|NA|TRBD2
CASSARFSFGGADGELFF
TGTGCCAGCAGCGCCCGGTTTAGTTTCGGGGGGGCCGACGGGGAGCTGTTTTTT
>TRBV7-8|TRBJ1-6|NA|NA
CASMSLGGDNSPLHF
TGTGCCAGCATGTCGCTCGGGGGAGATAATTCACCCCTCCACTTT
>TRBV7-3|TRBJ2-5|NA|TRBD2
CASSFGLAGSQETQYF
TGTGCCAGCAGCTTCGGACTAGCGGGGTCACAAGAGACCCAGTACTTC
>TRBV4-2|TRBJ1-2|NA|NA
CASSQDLSAQRAYGYTF
TGTGCCAGCAGCCAAGATTTAAGCGCACAGAGGGCCTATGGCTACACCTTC
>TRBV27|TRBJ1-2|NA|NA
CASRSTRGYTF
TGTGCCAGCAGAAGTACCAGGGGCTACACCTTC
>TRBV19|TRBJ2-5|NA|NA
CASSISGGHETQYF
TGTGCCAGTAGTATATCCGGGGGGCACGAGACCCAGTACTTC
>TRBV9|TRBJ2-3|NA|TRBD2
CASSFPSGGALDTQYF
TGTGCCAGCAGCTTCCCAAGCGGGGGGGCGTTAGATACGCAGTATTTT
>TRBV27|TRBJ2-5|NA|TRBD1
CAGEDRGETQYF
TGTGCCGGGGAAGACAGGGGGGAGACCCAGTACTTC
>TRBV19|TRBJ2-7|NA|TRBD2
CASRSQGTSGYEQYF
TGTGCCAGTAGGTCCCAAGGGACTAGCGGGTACGAGCAGTACTTC
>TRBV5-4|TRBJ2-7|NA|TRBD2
CASSQKRGGNEQYF
TGTGCCAGCAGCCAAAAGCGGGGGGGGAACGAGCAGTACTTC
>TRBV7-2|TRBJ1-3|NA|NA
CASSTDISSGNTIYF
TGTGCCAGCAGTACCGACATCAGCTCTGGAAACACCATATATTTT